The 13 T cell receptor beta chains below were found in one sample sequenced in a study of PD-1 blockade in classical Hodgkin lymphoma (dated by TCRdb to the early 2020s). The library came from the immunoSEQ multiplex PCR assay. TCRdb provides this immuneACCESS table in a form limited to in-frame rearrangements. Some clones are lacking; in checked studies, under half of them reflect an unresolved V gene, and why the rest are absent is not known. Here the sample has some 16,000 clones; about 86% occur a single time. The top ten constitute more than 0.7% of the sample. Read against the paper, the sample's time point label means: newly diagnosed, previously untreated cHL patient sample. A Miltenyi CD4+ T cell isolation kit was used for magnetic negative selection to purify CD4+ T cells from thawed PBMCs. Sequenced: CD4+ T cells from blood. Receptors originate from a human donor with classical Hodgkin lymphoma.

This rearrangement joins TRBV15 to TRBJ2-1; tentatively, D is TRBD2 (6 bases). CDR1 is LNHNV and CDR2 is YYDKDF in the germline V gene (reference sequence). The germline V and J ends were trimmed by 1 base and 10 bases, with 11 bases remaining between them. This CDR3 spans 13 amino acids. As DNA, the CDR3 is TGTGCCACCAGCAGAGCCACCCTAGCGGAGCAGTTCTTC. This codes for CATSRATLAEQFF.

The chain joins TRBV18 to TRBJ1-5; TRBD1 is a possible D gene (5 bases). This CDR3 has 15 residues. CDR1 is KGHSH and CDR2 is LQKENI in the germline V gene. Trimming took 4 bases from V and 3 from J, leaving 13 bases between them. CDR3 bases: TGTGCCAGCTCACGGGGCCAGGAGATCAATCAGCCCCAGCATTTT. This translates into CASSRGQEINQPQHF.

In this sample, this clone turned up once. The rearrangement uses TRBV28 and TRBJ1-1; D remains unclear. In germline, CDR1 is MDHEN, CDR2 SYDVKM. CDR3 size: 11 residues. With 10 bases removed from V and 4 bases from J, the gap between germline ends came to 10 bases. The CDR3 region has the DNA TGTGCCACCATGAGGAGCACTGAAGCTTTCTTT. This sequence encodes CATMRSTEAFF.

The chain couples TRBV18 to TRBJ2-1, with 9 bases fitting TRBD2. The CDR3 spans 16 residues. Germline V gene lookup returns CDR1 KGHSH and CDR2 LQKENI. After removal of 5 bases from V and 5 bases from J, the junction contained 10 bases not matched to a gene. CDR3 DNA sequence: TGTGCCAGCTCATCAACAGCGGGAGGAAGCCACAATGAGCAGTTCTTC. It codes for CASSSTAGGSHNEQFF.

This clone was observed once. The V call is TRBV6-1, the J call TRBJ1-4; TRBD1 is a possible D gene (6 bases). Germline V gives CDR1 MNHNS, CDR2 SASEGT. The length of the CDR3 is 13 residues. The V gene lost 5 bases and the J gene lost 8 bases, with 12 bases spanning the gap. The CDR3: CASSMGAGEKLFF. The CDR3 DNA reads as TGTGCCAGCAGTATGGGGGCTGGGGAAAAACTGTTTTTT.

A few counts support this clone. This chain uses TRBV30 with TRBJ1-1; maybe TRBD1 (5 bases). Deletions cut 0 bases from V and 7 bases from J, with 9 bases between. The CDR3 contains 12 residues. Germline V CDR1 and CDR2: GTSNPN, SVGIG (reference sequence). This CDR3 is CAWSVRGDEAFF. The CDR3, as DNA: TGTGCCTGGAGTGTACGGGGGGATGAAGCTTTCTTT.

The chain recombines TRBV19 with TRBJ1-2; no definite D call. The CDR3 is 11 residues long. Trimming cost V 5 bases and J 8 bases, with 9 bases left between them. Germline V gene data show CDR1 as LNHDA and CDR2 as SQIVND (reference sequence). CDR3 amino acids: CASSAGGGYTF. The CDR3 DNA follows: TGTGCCAGTAGTGCCGGTGGCGGCTACACCTTC.

The chain links TRBV10-3 to TRBJ1-2; 10 nucleotides agree with TRBD1. Germline assignment: CDR1 ENHRY and CDR2 SYGVKD. After removal of 4 bases from V and 4 bases from J, the junction contained 3 bases not matched to a gene. The CDR3 has 14 residues. CDR3 sequence (DNA): TGTGCCATCAGTGGGACAGGGGGGGCCTATGGCTACACCTTC. Translated, it gives CAISGTGGAYGYTF.

V usage is TRBV28 and J usage is TRBJ1-4, with 8 bases identical to TRBD1. Germline V gives CDR1 MDHEN, CDR2 SYDVKM. The V segment lost 5 bases and the J segment 8 bases; nucleotides outside the gene matches: 10. CDR3 size: 15 residues. Here the CDR3 DNA reads TGTGCCAGCAGTGGGACCGGGACAGGCGGCGAAAAACTGTTTTTT. Protein product: CASSGTGTGGEKLFF.

This clone was seen only a few times. CDR3 sequence reads: CAWSANSVTPYGYTF. The CDR3 bases are TGTGCCTGGAGTGCCAACAGCGTTACCCCCTATGGCTACACCTTC. The chain links TRBV30 to TRBJ1-2; D not certain. The germline V gene has CDR1 GTSNPN and CDR2 SVGIG (reference sequence). This CDR3 has 15 amino acids. The V end lost 1 base, the J end lost 4 bases, and 16 bases lay between the germline ends.

On this clone itself: Germline is not matched at one junction end, which may reflect a read error. This chain connects TRBV6-1 to TRBJ1-4; 8 bases fit TRBD1. CDR1 and CDR2 from the germline V gene are MNHNS and SASEGT. This CDR3 is 15 amino acids long. CDR3 amino acids: CASREGQGGYEKLFF. CDR3 in DNA: TGTGCCAGCAGAGAAGGACAGGGAGGATATGAAAAACTGTTTTTT.

This clone appeared a few times. The V call is TRBV19, the J call TRBJ2-1; D could derive from TRBD1 or TRBD2 (5 bases each). The CDR3 covers 16 residues. Germline values: CDR1 LNHDA, CDR2 SQIVND (reference sequence). V was trimmed by 5 bases and J by 0 bases, leaving 14 bases between them. This CDR3 is CASSDHGTASYNEQFF. The CDR3 bases are TGTGCCAGTAGTGATCATGGGACCGCCTCCTACAATGAGCAGTTCTTC.

This sequence joins TRBV28 and TRBJ1-5; D unclear. The CDR3 consists of 12 residues. The V gene's germline CDR1 is MDHEN and CDR2 SYDVKM. Between the trimmed V and J ends, which lost 6 bases and 4 bases, there was a span of 7 bases. CDR3 protein: CASSLQNQPQHF. The CDR3 DNA reads TGTGCCAGCAGCTTACAGAATCAGCCCCAGCATTTT. Combining the CDR3 with reference TRBV28 and TRBJ1-5 gives the whole variable domain DVKVTQSSRYLVKRTGEKVFLECVQDMDHENMFWYRQDPGLGLRLIYFSYDVKMKEKGDIPEGYSVSREKKERFSLILESASTNQTSMYLCASSLQNQPQHFGDGTRLSIL.